This T cell receptor beta chain was documented in a study of OX40 agonist ivuxolimab in advanced cancers. About the investigation overall: The costimulatory receptor OX40 (CD134) was targeted by ivuxolimab, a fully human IgG2 agonistic monoclonal antibody. The paper reports the monotherapy dose-escalation portion (N of about 54 patients) of the phase I ivuxolimab trial. Peripheral TCRbeta sequencing was intended to test whether TCR sequence diversity was altered and clonal T-cell expansion was caused by ivuxolimab. Partial responses were achieved by three dose-escalation patients, of whom one had hepatocellular carcinoma and two had cutaneous melanoma. The dose-escalation cohort was about 86% male with a mean age of 60 years, ranging from roughly 23 to 85. Intravenous ivuxolimab was administered to patients every 2 weeks at six dose levels: 0.01, 0.1, 0.3, 1.5, 3 and 10 mg/kg. Patients were allowed to have had prior anti-PD-1, anti-PD-L1 or anti-CTLA-4 therapy, and roughly 40% of the dose-escalation patients had been treated with checkpoint inhibitors. Among the roughly 52 dose-escalation patients, around 20 had hepatocellular carcinoma, approximately 15 melanoma, 9 renal cell carcinoma and 9 head and neck cancer.

A note on this clone: The specificity of this receptor is unknown. Base qualities are not at hand, and no much larger clone is one base apart.

Overall study results and their limits: Low levels of normalized T-cell clonal expansion were also shown by some nonresponding patients. After ivuxolimab, CD8+ T cells had more expanded clones than CD4+ T cells on average. In the 0.1-3.0 mg/kg groups, partial responders were among the patients with the lowest normalized peripheral clonal expansion, particularly in CD8+ T cells. Clonal expansion of both CD4+ and CD8+ blood T cells was observed from baseline to week 6 at doses 0.1 to 3.0 mg/kg. Which antigens the clonally expanded peripheral T cells were specific for was not determined.

Genomic DNA was isolated from the sorted cells so that the TCRbeta CDR3 region could be sequenced. The immunoSEQ Assay was used to sequence the TCRbeta CDR3 regions. TCRdb holds this immuneACCESS table with in-frame rearrangements only. Some clones are missing; in checked studies, unresolved V genes explain under half, and the rest has no known cause. A total of some 64,000 clones appear in this sample, around 90% of them only once. The ten biggest clones cover 0.62% of the sample. As encoded in the germline V gene, CDR1 is KGHSH while CDR2 is LQKENI. The CDR3 contains 15 residues, cysteine and phenylalanine counted. Only CDR3 DNA remains: 45 bases, in frame from the first base. The V end gives up 0 bases and the J end 5 bases, leaving 4 bases in the junction not matched to a gene. The trial excluded patients who had a history of autoimmune disease or were on systemic immunosuppression. Peripheral blood for TCR sequencing was collected from all dose cohorts at baseline, on cycle 4 day 1, and on cycle 7 day 1. The samples were taken from a phase I, first-in-human, multicenter, open-label dose-escalation trial of ivuxolimab. Adults with locally advanced or metastatic head and neck squamous cell, hepatocellular, melanoma or renal cell carcinoma were enrolled in the trial. Before TCR sequencing, CD4+ and CD8+ T cells were separately sorted from peripheral blood.

The input for sequencing was CD4+ or CD8+ T cells sorted from blood, taken in a trial of the OX40 agonist ivuxolimab. Recombination joined TRBV18 with TRBJ1-3, with 7 middle bases fitting TRBD1. The clonotype was recovered from an adult with an advanced solid tumor such as melanoma, head and neck, liver or kidney cancer. The nucleotide sequence reads TGTGCCAGCTCACCACCTGCAGGGGGTAGAAACACCATATATTTT. This gives the protein CASSPPAGGRNTIYF.